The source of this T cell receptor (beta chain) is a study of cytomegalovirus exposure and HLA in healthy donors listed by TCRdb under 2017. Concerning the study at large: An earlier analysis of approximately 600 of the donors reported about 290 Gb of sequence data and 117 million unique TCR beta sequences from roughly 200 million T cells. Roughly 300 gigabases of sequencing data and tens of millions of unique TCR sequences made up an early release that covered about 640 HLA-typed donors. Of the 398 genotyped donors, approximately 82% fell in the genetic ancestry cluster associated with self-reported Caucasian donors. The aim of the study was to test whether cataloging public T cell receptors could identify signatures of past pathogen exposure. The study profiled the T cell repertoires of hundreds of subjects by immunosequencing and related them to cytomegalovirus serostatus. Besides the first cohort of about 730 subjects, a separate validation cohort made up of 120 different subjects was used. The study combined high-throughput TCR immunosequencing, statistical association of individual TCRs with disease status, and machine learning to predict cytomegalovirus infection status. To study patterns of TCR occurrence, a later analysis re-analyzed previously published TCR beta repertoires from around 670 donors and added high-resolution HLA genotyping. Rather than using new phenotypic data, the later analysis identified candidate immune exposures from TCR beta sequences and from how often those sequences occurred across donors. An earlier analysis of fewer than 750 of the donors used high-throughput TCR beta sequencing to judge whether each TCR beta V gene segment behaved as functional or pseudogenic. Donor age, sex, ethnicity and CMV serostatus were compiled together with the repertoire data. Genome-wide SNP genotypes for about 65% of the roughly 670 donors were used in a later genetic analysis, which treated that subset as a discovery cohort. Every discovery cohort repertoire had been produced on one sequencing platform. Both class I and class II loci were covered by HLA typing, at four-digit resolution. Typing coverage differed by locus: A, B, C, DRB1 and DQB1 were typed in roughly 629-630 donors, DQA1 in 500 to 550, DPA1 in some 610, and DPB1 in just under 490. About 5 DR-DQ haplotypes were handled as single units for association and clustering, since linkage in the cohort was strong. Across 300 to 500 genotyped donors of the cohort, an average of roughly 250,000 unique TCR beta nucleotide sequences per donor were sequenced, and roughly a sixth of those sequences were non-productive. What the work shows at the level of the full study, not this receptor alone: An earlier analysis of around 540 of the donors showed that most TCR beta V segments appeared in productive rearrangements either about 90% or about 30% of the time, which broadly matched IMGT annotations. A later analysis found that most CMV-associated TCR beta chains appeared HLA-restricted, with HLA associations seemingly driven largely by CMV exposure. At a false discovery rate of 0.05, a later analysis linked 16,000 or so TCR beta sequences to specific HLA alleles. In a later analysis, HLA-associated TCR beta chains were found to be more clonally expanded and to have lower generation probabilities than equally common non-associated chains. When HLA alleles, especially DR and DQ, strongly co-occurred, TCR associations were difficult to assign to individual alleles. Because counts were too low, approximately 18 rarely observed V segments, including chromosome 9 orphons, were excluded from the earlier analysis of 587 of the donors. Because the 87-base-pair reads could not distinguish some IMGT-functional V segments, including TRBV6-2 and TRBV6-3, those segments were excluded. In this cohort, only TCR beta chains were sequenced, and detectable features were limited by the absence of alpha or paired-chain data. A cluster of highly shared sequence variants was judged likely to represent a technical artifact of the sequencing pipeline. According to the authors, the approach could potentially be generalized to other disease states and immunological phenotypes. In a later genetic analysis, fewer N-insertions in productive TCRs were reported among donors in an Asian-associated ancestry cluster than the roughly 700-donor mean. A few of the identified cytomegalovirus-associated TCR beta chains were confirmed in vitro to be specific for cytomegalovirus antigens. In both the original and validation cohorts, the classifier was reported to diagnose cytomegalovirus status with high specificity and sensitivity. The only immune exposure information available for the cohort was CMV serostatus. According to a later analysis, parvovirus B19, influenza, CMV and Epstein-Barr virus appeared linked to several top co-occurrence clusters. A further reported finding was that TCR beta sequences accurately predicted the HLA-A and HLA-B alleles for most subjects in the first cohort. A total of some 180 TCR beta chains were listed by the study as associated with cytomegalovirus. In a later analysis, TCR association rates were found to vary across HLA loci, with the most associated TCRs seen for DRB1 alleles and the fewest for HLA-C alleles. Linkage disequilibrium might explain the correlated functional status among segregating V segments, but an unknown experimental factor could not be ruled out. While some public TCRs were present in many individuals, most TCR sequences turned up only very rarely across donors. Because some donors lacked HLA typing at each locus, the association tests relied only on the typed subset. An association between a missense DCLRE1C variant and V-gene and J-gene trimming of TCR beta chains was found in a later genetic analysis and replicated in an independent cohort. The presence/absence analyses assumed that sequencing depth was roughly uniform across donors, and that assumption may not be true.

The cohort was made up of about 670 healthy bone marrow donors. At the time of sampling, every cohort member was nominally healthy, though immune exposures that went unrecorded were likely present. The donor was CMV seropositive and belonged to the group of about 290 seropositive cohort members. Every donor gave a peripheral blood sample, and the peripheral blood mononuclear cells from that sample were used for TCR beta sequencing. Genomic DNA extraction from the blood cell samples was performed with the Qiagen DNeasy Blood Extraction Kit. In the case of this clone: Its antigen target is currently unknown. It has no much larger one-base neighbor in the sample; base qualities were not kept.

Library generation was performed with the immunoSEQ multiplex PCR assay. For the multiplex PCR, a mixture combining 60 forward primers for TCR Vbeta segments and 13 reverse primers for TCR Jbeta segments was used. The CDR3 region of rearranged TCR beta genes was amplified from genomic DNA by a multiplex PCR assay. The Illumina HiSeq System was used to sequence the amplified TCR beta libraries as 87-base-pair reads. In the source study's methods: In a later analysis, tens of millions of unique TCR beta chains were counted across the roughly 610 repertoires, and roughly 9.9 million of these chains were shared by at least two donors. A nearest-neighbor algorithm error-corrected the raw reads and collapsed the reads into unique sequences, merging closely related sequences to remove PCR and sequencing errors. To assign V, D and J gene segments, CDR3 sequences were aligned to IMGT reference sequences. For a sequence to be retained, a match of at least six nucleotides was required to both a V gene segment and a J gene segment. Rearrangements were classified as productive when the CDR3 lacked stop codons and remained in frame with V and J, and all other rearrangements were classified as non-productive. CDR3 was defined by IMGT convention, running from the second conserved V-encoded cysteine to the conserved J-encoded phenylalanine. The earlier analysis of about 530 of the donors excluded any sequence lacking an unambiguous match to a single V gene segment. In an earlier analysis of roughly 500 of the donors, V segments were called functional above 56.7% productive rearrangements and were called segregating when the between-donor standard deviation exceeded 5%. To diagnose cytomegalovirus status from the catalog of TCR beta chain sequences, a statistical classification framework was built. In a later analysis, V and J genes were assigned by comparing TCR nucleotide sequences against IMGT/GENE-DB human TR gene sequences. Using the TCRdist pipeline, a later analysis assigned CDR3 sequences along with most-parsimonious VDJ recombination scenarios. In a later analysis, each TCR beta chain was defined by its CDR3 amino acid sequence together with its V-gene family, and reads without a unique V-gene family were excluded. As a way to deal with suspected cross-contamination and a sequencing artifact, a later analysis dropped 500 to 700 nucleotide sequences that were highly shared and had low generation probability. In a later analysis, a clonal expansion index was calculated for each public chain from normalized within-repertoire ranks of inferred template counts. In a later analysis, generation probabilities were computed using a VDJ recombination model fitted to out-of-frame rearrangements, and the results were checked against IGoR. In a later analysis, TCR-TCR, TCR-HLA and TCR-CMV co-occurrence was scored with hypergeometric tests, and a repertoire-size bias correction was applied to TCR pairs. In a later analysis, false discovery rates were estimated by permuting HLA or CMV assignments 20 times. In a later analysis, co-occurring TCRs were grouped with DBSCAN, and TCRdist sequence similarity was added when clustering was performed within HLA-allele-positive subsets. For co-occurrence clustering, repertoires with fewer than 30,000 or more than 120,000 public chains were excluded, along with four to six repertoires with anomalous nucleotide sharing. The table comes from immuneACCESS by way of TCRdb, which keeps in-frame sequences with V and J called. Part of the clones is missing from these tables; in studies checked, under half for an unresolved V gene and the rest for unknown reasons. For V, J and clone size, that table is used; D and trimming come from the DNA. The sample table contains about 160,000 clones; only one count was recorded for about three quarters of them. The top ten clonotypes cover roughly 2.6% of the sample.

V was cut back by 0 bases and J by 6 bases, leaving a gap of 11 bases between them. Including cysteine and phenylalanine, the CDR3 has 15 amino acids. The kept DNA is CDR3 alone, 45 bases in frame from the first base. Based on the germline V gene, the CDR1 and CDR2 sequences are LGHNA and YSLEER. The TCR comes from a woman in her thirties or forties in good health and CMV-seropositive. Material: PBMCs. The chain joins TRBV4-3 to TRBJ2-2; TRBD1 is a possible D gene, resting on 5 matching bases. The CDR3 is CASSQEMGRAGELFF. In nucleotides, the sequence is TGCGCCAGCAGCCAAGAGATGGGCAGGGCCGGGGAGCTGTTTTTT.